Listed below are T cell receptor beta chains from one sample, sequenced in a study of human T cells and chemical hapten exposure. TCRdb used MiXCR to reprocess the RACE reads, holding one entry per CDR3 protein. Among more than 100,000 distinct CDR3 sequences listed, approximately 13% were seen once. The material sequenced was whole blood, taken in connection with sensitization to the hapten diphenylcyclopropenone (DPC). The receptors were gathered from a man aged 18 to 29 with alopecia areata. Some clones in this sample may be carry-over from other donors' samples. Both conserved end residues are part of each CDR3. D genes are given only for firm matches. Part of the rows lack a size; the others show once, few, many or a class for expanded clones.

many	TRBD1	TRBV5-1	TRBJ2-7	TGCGCCAGCAGCTCTGACAGGGGTTTGTACGAGCAGTACTTC	CASSSDRGLYEQYF
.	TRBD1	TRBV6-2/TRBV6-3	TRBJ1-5	TGTGCCAGCAGAAACAAACAGGGGAATCAGCCCCAGCATTTT	CASRNKQGNQPQHF
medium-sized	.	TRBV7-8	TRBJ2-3	TGTGCCAGCAGAATGAGGGGGGGAGATACGCAGTATTTT	CASRMRGGDTQYF
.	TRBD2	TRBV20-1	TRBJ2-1	TGCAGTGCTAGAGATCCCCTAGCGGGGGACGAGCAGTTCTTC	CSARDPLAGDEQFF
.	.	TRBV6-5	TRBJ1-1	TGTGCCAGCAGTTACGCGGAATTCGACACTGAAGCTTTCTTT	CASSYAEFDTEAFF
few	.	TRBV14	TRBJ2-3	TGTGCCAGCAGCCCAGACAGGTTCAGGGCAGATACGCAGTATTTT	CASSPDRFRADTQYF
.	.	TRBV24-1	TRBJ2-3	TGTGCCACCAGTGACCTGACCACAGATACGCAGTATTTT	CATSDLTTDTQYF
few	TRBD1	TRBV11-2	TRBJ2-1	TGTGCCAGCAGCTTCCGGGACAGGGGATACAATGAGCAGTTCTTC	CASSFRDRGYNEQFF
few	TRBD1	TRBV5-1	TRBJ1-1	TGCGCCAGCAGCCCCTCGAAAGGGGGCACCACTGAAGCTTTCTTT	CASSPSKGGTTEAFF
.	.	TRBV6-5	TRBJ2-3	TGTGCCAGCAAGATAGGGACCTCCACAGATACGCAGTATTTT	CASKIGTSTDTQYF
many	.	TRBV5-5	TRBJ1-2	TGTGCCAGCAGCCCCGGGTCCCACATCTCTAACTATGGCTACACCTTC	CASSPGSHISNYGYTF
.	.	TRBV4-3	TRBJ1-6	TGCGCCAGCAGCCAAGATGTCGAAGAATCACCCCTCCACTTT	CASSQDVEESPLHF
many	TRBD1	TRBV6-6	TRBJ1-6	TGTGCCAGCAGTTATAGGGGGCAGCTTTCCCTCCACTTT	CASSYRGQLSLHF
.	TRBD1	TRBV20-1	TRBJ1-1	TGCAGTGCAACGACAGGGCACACTGAAGCTTTCTTT	CSATTGHTEAFF
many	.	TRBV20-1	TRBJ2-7	TGCAGTGCTAGAGATGACACCAGCTCCTACGAGCAGTACTTC	CSARDDTSSYEQYF
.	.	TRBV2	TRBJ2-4	TGTGCCAGCAGTGTAAACTCTGGGGACATTCAGTACTTC	CASSVNSGDIQYF
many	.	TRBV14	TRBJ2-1	TGTGCCAGCAGCCAGCGATTTGAGGGCCCCCTCCAGCTGCTCTTC	CASSQRFEGPLQLLF
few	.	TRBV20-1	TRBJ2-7	TGCAGTGCTGCTGAGATGGACAGTGAATCCTACGAGCAGTACTTC	CSAAEMDSESYEQYF
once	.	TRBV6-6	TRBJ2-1	TGTGCCAGCAGCCAGCGAACCCTCTACAATGAGCAGTTCTTC	CASSQRTLYNEQFF
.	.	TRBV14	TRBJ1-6	TGTGCCAGCAGCCAACCCGGACACCAGTCACCCCTCCACTTT	CASSQPGHQSPLHF
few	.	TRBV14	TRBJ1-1	TGTGCCAGCAGCCAAGTTCAGGGGATTATGACTGAAGCTTTCTTT	CASSQVQGIMTEAFF
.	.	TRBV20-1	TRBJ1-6	TGCAGTGCTAGGGGGGCCGCAGGGGAAATTTCACCCCTCCACTTT	CSARGAAGEISPLHF
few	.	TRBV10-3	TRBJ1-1	TGTGCCATCAGCCAGGGTTCTATCACTGAAGCTTTCTTT	CAISQGSITEAFF
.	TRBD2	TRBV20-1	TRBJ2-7	TGCAGTGCTAGCTGGACTAGCGGGCACGAGCAGTACTTC	CSASWTSGHEQYF
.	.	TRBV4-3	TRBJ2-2	TGCGCCAGCAGCCAAGCCCGACAGGACACCGGGGAGCTGTTTTTT	CASSQARQDTGELFF
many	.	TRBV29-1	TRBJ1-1	TGCAGCGTTGAGGTACAACGGGGTAACACTGAAGCTTTCTTT	CSVEVQRGNTEAFF
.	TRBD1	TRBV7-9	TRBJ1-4	TGTGCCAGCAGCCCGGGACAGTGGGAAAAACTGTTTTTT	CASSPGQWEKLFF
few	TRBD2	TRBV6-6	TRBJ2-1	TGTGCCAGCAGTTACTCACTAGCGGAACTGTGGCAGTTCTTC	CASSYSLAELWQFF
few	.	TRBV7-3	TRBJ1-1	TGTGCCAGCAGCTTTCGACAGGACACTGAAGCTTTCTTT	CASSFRQDTEAFF
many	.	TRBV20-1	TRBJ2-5	TGCAGTGCTAGAGATCGACTAAGGGATCAGACCCAGTACTTC	CSARDRLRDQTQYF
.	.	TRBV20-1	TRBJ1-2	TGCAGTGCTCAACGGGAATTTACGGATGGCTACACCTTC	CSAQREFTDGYTF
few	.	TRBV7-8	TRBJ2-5	TGTGCCAGCAGCTTAGGGGCGAGGGAGACCCAGTACTTC	CASSLGARETQYF
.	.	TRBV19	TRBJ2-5	TGTGCCAGTAGTATTGTGGGGGACCGAGAGACCCAGTACTTC	CASSIVGDRETQYF
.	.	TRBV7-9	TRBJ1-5	TGTGCCAGCAGCTTAGGCGAAGGCCCCAATCAGCCCCAGCATTTT	CASSLGEGPNQPQHF